These 3 T cell receptor beta chains share one sample of origin, sequenced in a study of PD-L1 blockade in urothelial cancer. Sequencing used immunoSEQ multiplex PCR; TCRdb keeps in-frame clones, though not all of them. The sample holds about 41,000 clones, 70% to 85% seen once. The specimen comprised PBMCs, sampled around atezolizumab (anti-PD-L1) treatment. Receptors originate from a man between 60 and 70 years old with urothelial cancer.

V usage is TRBV4-2 and J usage is TRBJ2-5; 14 nucleotides align to TRBD2. CDR1 LGHNA and CDR2 YNFKEQ come from the germline V gene. Germline trimming cut 3 bases from V and 5 bases from J; bases unmatched to any gene: 8. The CDR3 runs to 17 residues. CDR3 sequence (DNA): TGTGCCAGCAGCCAGACTAGCGGGGGGGCCGTCGGGGAGACCCAGTACTTC. It translates to CASSQTSGGAVGETQYF.

The chain links TRBV19 to TRBJ1-1; TRBD1 aligns across 7 bases. The V gene's germline CDR1 is LNHDA and CDR2 SQIVND (reference sequence). With 4 bases clipped from V and 6 bases from J, the junction kept 8 bases outside the gene matches. The length of the CDR3 is 14 residues. The CDR3: CASSNYQGGPEAFF. In nucleotides, the CDR3 is TGTGCCAGTAGTAACTACCAAGGGGGCCCTGAAGCTTTCTTT.

The chain couples TRBV4-1 to TRBJ2-1, with TRBD1 matching over 10 bases. V dropped 3 bases and J dropped 4; count of bases not matched to a gene: 6. CDR3 length equals 16 residues. Germline V CDR1 and CDR2: MGHRA, YSYEKL. CDR3 bases: TGCGCCAGCAGCCAGAGACAGGGGGCCGAATACAATGAGCAGTTCTTC. This codes for CASSQRQGAEYNEQFF.